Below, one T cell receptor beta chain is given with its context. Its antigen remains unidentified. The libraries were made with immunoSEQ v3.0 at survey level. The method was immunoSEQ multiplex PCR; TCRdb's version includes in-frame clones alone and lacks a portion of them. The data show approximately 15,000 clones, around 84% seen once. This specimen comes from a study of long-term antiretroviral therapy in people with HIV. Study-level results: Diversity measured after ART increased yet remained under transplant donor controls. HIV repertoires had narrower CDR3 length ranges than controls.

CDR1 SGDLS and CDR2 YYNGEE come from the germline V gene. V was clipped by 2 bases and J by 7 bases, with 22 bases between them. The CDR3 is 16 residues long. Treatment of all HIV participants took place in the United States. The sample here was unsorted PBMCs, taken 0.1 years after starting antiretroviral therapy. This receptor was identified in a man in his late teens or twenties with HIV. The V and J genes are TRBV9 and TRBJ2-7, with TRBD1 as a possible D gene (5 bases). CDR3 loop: CASSVVRDSPSDEQYF. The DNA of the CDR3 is TGTGCCAGCAGCGTGGTCAGGGATTCCCCTTCGGATGAGCAGTACTTC.